This T cell receptor (beta chain) was identified in a study of patients and donors after allogeneic stem cell transplantation. Germline CDR1 reads KGHDR; CDR2 reads SFDVKD. The CDR3 runs 14 residues. Trimming took off 2 bases at V and 5 bases at J, with 9 bases between the two ends. TCRdb independently ran MiXCR on the RT-PCR reads; one entry per CDR3 protein. The top ten hold 5% to 6.5% of the sample, which has some 960,000 distinct CDR3 sequences, under 20% seen once. The rearrangement joins TRBV24-1 to TRBJ2-1; no clear D gene. This clonotype was sampled from a human donor who was either an allogeneic HSCT recipient or a stem cell or donor lymphocyte infusion donor (not recorded which). It is not recorded whose cells these are; they may come from a transplant donor. Material: blood, either unsorted or a sorted T cell fraction (not recorded which). The CDR3 here is CATSDSRAHNEQFF. The CDR3 DNA sequence: TGTGCCACCAGTGATTCCCGGGCCCACAATGAGCAGTTCTTC.